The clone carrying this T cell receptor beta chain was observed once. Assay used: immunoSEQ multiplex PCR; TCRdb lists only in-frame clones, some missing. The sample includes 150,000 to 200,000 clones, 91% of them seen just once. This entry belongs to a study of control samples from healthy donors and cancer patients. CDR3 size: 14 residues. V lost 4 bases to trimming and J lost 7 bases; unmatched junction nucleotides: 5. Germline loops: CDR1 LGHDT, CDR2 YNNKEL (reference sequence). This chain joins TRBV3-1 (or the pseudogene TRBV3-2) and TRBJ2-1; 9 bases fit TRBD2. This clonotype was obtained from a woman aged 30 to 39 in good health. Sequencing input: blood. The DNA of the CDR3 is TGTGCCAGCAGCCCTCTAGCGGGGACAAATGAGCAGTTCTTC. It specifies CASSPLAGTNEQFF.